This T cell receptor (beta chain) emerged from a study of blood T cell repertoires in COVID-19. Study in general: Material from acute and convalescent COVID-19 was sourced from the United States, Italy and Spain. The cDNA or gDNA used as material had been derived from T cells, B-cell-depleted T cells, or PBMCs.

The table came from immunoSEQ multiplex PCR; TCRdb's copy has only in-frame clones and leaves some out. The sample contains some 120,000 clones, around nine tenths of which appear only once. The CDR3 loop spans 15 amino acids. Germline CDR1 and CDR2: SQVTM and ANQGSEA. V was shortened by 3 bases and J by 0 bases, with 14 bases between the two germline ends. The J gene is TRBJ1-2, the V gene TRBV29-1; no clear D gene. The clonotype originates from a middle-aged man with active COVID-19. Input material: peripheral blood. Here the CDR3 reads CSVDGRELANYGYTF. In DNA, the CDR3 is TGCAGCGTTGATGGGCGGGAGTTAGCTAACTATGGCTACACCTTC.